This T cell receptor beta chain emerged from a study of blood T cell repertoires in COVID-19. V was clipped by 2 bases and J by 2 bases; unmatched bases: 5. Germline V CDR1 and CDR2: SGHNT, YYREEE (reference sequence). The CDR3 has 15 residues. Profiled with immunoSEQ multiplex PCR; TCRdb holds only in-frame clones, not every one. The sample records 190,000 or so clones, around 86% being singletons. The chain uses TRBV5-4 and TRBJ2-3; 7 nucleotides agree with TRBD1. Sequencing was done on a sample of peripheral blood. The clonotype comes from a middle-aged man with active or convalescent COVID-19. The CDR3 bases are TGTGCCAGCAGCTTTGGAGGACAGGACACAGATACGCAGTATTTT. Protein product: CASSFGGQDTDTQYF. Complete variable domain (other parts from reference TRBV5-4 and TRBJ2-3): ETGVTQSPTHLIKTRGQQVTLRCSSQSGHNTVSWYQQALGQGPQFIFQYYREEENGRGNFPPRFSGLQFPNYSSELNVNALELDDSALYLCASSFGGQDTDTQYFGPGTRLTVL.